One T cell receptor beta chain is described in this entry. This sample stems from a study of blood T cell repertoires in COVID-19. About the study: COVID-19 samples collected from the United States, Italy and Spain covered acute and convalescent phases. Sources were T cells, B-cell-depleted T cells, or PBMCs; the material itself was cDNA or gDNA.

Libraries were prepared by immunoSEQ multiplex PCR; TCRdb keeps only in-frame clonotypes and omits some of them. Among nearly 350,000 clones listed, around four fifths were seen once. This CDR3 contains 12 residues. J was trimmed by 3 bases and V by 3 bases; bases with no gene match: 1. CDR1 is SQVTM, CDR2 ANQGSEA, per germline. This TCR came from a man aged 25 to 45 with active or convalescent COVID-19. Sequenced sample: peripheral blood. The chain has TRBV29-1 and TRBJ1-2; TRBD1 matches 7 bases. The CDR3 region is CSVEQGDYGYTF. CDR3 in DNA: TGCAGCGTTGAGCAGGGGGACTATGGCTACACCTTC.